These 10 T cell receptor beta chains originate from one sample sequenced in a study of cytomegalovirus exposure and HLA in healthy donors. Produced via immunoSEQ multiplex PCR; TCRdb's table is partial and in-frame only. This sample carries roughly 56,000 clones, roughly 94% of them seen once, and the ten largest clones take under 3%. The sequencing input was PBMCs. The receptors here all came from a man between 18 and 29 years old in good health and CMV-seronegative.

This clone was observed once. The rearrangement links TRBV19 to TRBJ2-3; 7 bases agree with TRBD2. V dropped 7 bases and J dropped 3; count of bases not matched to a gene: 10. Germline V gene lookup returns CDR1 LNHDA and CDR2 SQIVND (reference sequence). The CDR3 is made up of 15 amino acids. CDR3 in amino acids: CASKGGTTRTDTQYF. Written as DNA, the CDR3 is TGTGCCAGTAAGGGAGGGACTACTAGGACAGATACGCAGTATTTT. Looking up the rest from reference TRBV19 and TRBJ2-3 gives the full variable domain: DGGITQSPKYLFRKEGQNVTLSCEQNLNHDAMYWYRQDPGQGLRLIYYSQIVNDFQKGDIAEGYSVSREKKESFPLTVTSAQKNPTAFYLCASKGGTTRTDTQYFGPGTRLTVL.

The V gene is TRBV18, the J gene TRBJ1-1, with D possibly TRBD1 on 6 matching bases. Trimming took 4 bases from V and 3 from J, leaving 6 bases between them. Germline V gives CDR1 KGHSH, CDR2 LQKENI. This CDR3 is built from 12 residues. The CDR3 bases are TGTGCCAGCTCACAGGGGGACACTGAAGCTTTCTTT. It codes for CASSQGDTEAFF.

For the CDR3, the DNA is TGTGCCAGCAGCTTAAAAGGAGATGGTGGTGAAAAACTGTTTTTT. Protein sequence: CASSLKGDGGEKLFF. The chain carries TRBV7-9 and TRBJ1-4; unclear D gene. The V end was cut by 2 bases, the J end by 7 bases, with 14 bases between. In germline, CDR1 is SEHNR, CDR2 FQNEAQ (reference sequence). The CDR3 consists of 15 residues.

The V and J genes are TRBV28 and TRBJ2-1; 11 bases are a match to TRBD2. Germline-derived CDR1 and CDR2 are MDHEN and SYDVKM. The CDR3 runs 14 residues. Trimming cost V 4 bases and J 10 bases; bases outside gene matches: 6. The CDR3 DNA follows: TGTGCCAGCAGTTCAAGACTAGCGGGAAACGAGCAGTTCTTC. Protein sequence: CASSSRLAGNEQFF. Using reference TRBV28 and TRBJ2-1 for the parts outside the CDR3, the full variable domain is DVKVTQSSRYLVKRTGEKVFLECVQDMDHENMFWYRQDPGLGLRLIYFSYDVKMKEKGDIPEGYSVSREKKERFSLILESASTNQTSMYLCASSSRLAGNEQFFGPGTRLTVL.

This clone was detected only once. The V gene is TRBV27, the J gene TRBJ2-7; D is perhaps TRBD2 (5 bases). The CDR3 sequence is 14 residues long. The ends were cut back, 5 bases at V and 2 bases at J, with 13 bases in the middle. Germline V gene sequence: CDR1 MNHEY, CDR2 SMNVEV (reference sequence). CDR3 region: CASSPKMEAYEQYF. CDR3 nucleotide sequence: TGTGCCAGCAGTCCCAAGATGGAGGCCTACGAGCAGTACTTC.

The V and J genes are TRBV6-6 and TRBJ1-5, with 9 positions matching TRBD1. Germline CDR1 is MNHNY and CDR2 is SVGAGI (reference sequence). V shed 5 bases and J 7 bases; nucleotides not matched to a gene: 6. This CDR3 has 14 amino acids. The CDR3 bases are TGTGCCAGCAGTAAAACAGGGGGCGACCAGCCCCAGCATTTT. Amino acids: CASSKTGGDQPQHF.

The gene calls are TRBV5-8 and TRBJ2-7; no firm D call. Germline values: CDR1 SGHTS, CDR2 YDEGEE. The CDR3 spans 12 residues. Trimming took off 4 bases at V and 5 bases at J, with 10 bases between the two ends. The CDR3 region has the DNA TGTGCCAGCAGCCGAAGAGGCGACGAGCAGTACTTC. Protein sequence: CASSRRGDEQYF.

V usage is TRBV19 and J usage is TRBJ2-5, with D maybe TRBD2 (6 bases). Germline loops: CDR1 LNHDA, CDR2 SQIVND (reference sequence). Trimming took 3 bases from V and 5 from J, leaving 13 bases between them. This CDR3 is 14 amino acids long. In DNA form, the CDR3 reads TGTGCCAGTAGTATTAAGACGGCGGGGGAGACCCAGTACTTC. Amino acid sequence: CASSIKTAGETQYF.

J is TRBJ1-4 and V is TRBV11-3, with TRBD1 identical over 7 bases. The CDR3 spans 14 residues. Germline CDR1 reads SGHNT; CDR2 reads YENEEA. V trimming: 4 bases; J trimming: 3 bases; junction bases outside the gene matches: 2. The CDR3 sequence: CASSSGTANEKLFF. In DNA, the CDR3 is TGTGCCAGCAGCTCGGGGACAGCTAATGAAAAACTGTTTTTT.

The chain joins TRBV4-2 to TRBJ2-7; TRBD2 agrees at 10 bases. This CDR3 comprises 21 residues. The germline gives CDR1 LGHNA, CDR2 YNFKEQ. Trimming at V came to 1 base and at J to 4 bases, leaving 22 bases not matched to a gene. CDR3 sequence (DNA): TGTGCCAGCAGCCAAGGTGGGTGGGTCGGTAGACTAGCGGGTGACAAGTACGAGCAGTACTTC. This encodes CASSQGGWVGRLAGDKYEQYF.